These 5 T cell receptor beta chains originate from one sample sequenced in a study of cytomegalovirus exposure and HLA in healthy donors. Produced via immunoSEQ multiplex PCR; TCRdb's table is partial and in-frame only. The sample lists some 140,000 clones; 86% were seen once. Specimen: PBMCs. Every receptor here comes from a man between 18 and 29 years old in good health and CMV-seronegative.

The chain recombines TRBV5-4 with TRBJ2-7, with 7 bases aligning to TRBD2. V lost 2 bases, J lost 5 bases, and 7 bases stayed unmatched. The CDR3 length is 14 residues. The germline gives CDR1 SGHNT, CDR2 YYREEE (reference sequence). As DNA, the CDR3 is TGTGCCAGCAGCTTAGCGGGGCCGATCAACGAGCAGTACTTC. It codes for CASSLAGPINEQYF.

The chain recombines TRBV7-9 with TRBJ2-1, with D possibly TRBD2 on 5 matching bases. Germline V CDR1 and CDR2: SEHNR, FQNEAQ (reference sequence). Trimming took 0 bases from V and 9 from J, leaving 21 bases between them. The CDR3 runs 17 residues. The CDR3 DNA reads as TGTGCCAGCAGCTTAGCGGGCGGACGGACTCACAGTGGTGAGCAGTTCTTC. Translated, it gives CASSLAGGRTHSGEQFF.

The J gene is TRBJ2-2, the V gene TRBV11-2, with 7 positions matching TRBD1. Germline loops: CDR1 SGHAT, CDR2 FQNNGV. The CDR3 is 15 amino acids. Losses at the gene ends were 1 base for V and 1 base for J; bases not matched to a gene: 0. The CDR3 nucleotides read TGTGCCAGCAGCTTAGGGACAGGGAACACCGGGGAGCTGTTTTTT. The encoded protein is CASSLGTGNTGELFF.

The chain uses TRBV7-6 and TRBJ2-3; possible D gene TRBD2, 6 bases. The V end lost 3 bases, the J end lost 2 bases, and 18 bases lay between the germline ends. Germline V gene sequence: CDR1 SGHVS, CDR2 FNYEAQ. This CDR3 spans 17 amino acids. CDR3 sequence reads: CASSFSRAGLFTDTQYF. The DNA for the CDR3 is TGTGCCAGCAGCTTTTCCCGGGCGGGGTTGTTCACAGATACGCAGTATTTT. Looking up the rest from reference TRBV7-6 and TRBJ2-3 gives the full variable domain: GAGVSQSPRYKVTKRGQDVALRCDPISGHVSLYWYRQALGQGPEFLTYFNYEAQQDKSGLPNDRFSAERPEGSISTLTIQRTEQRDSAMYRCASSFSRAGLFTDTQYFGPGTRLTVL.

V and J are TRBV6-6 and TRBJ2-5, with 7 bases matching TRBD2. This CDR3 is built from 15 residues. With 2 bases clipped from V and 5 bases from J, the junction kept 8 bases outside the gene matches. Germline V gene lookup returns CDR1 MNHNY and CDR2 SVGAGI (reference sequence). The CDR3 loop reads CASSYGGGRRETQYF. The CDR3 coding sequence is TGTGCCAGCAGTTACGGCGGGGGTCGGCGGGAGACCCAGTACTTC.